The sequence of this T cell receptor (beta chain) was determined in a study of blood T cell repertoires in COVID-19. As for the study in general: Italy, Spain and the United States were the sources of the convalescent and acute COVID-19 samples. PBMCs, B-cell-depleted T cells, or T cells were the source of the cDNA or gDNA that made up the material.

This CDR3 is 14 amino acids long. The J segment lost 8 bases and the V segment lost 4 bases, leaving 7 bases of the junction unmatched. In germline, CDR1 is SGHNT, CDR2 YYREEE (reference sequence). Profiled with immunoSEQ multiplex PCR; TCRdb holds only in-frame clones, not every one. The sample has about 100,000 clones; 75% to 90% are singletons. The sequence came from a man aged 55-75 years with acute or convalescent COVID-19. The sample comprised peripheral blood. The V gene is TRBV5-4, the J gene TRBJ2-4, with 9 bases identical to TRBD2. CDR3 nucleotides: TGTGCCAGCAGCCGAATAGCGGGAGCGGACATTCAGTACTTC. This translates into CASSRIAGADIQYF.